This is a list of T cell receptor beta chains from one sample in a study of T cell responses to AZD1222 COVID-19 vaccine. Profiled with immunoSEQ multiplex PCR; TCRdb holds only in-frame clones, not every one. The sample consists of some 150,000 clones, around 90% of them appearing once. The source was peripheral blood, collected on day 0 of AZD1222 vaccination. Source of these receptors: an adult in good health. The CDR3 runs from the conserved cysteine through the conserved F or W. The D gene is left open where the match is weak. Some rows mark clone size as missing; the rest say once, few, many or name a class of expanded clone.

cdr3_aa cdr3_nt d_call clone_size j_call v_call
CASSYSSGLTDTQYF TGTGCCAGCAGTTACTCGTCGGGACTTACAGATACGCAGTATTTT . . TRBJ2-3 TRBV6-5
CAITSESSGNTIYF TGTGCCATCACCAGCGAGAGTTCTGGAAACACCATATATTTT . . TRBJ1-3 TRBV10-3
CAISGTGGDSPLHF TGTGCCATCAGCGGGACAGGGGGGGATTCACCCCTCCACTTT TRBD1 . TRBJ1-6 TRBV10-3
CSASWDSENTEAFF TGCAGTGCTAGTTGGGACAGCGAGAACACTGAAGCTTTCTTT TRBD1 few TRBJ1-1 TRBV20-1
CASSLIDTQYF TGTGCCAGCAGTTTAATAGATACGCAGTATTTT . . TRBJ2-3 TRBV28
CASSVATGALSGNTIYF TGTGCCAGCAGCGTAGCTACCGGGGCACTCTCCGGAAACACCATATATTTT . . TRBJ1-3 TRBV9
CATSDSLNDLFF TGTGCCACCAGTGATTCGCTGAATGACCTGTTTTTT . . TRBJ1-4 TRBV24-1
CASSLGQGLAFF TGCGCCAGCAGCCTGGGACAGGGGCTGGCTTTCTTT TRBD1 . TRBJ1-1 TRBV5-1
CASSYYRLAGNEQFF TGTGCCAGCAGTTACTACCGACTAGCGGGAAATGAGCAGTTCTTC TRBD2 . TRBJ2-1 TRBV6-5
CASQRFSSYNEQFF TGTGCCAGCCAGCGGTTTAGCTCCTACAATGAGCAGTTCTTC . . TRBJ2-1 TRBV19
CASASGSSYNEQFF TGTGCCAGCGCTAGCGGGAGCTCCTACAATGAGCAGTTCTTC TRBD2 . TRBJ2-1 TRBV3-1/TRBV3-2
CASSSPGGPGLSPLHF TGTGCCAGCAGCTCCCCCGGGGGGCCGGGACTCTCACCCCTCCACTTT . . TRBJ1-6 TRBV7-9
CANSSGSSVVETQYF TGTGCCAACTCGTCGGGGAGCTCGGTGGTAGAGACCCAGTACTTC . . TRBJ2-5 TRBV6-5
CASSLGGALINEKLFF TGTGCCAGCAGCCTTGGGGGGGCGTTGATTAATGAAAAACTGTTTTTT . . TRBJ1-4 TRBV7-8
CASSAGATYEQYF TGTGCCAGCAGTGCGGGAGCAACCTACGAGCAGTACTTC . . TRBJ2-7 TRBV2